The 25 T cell receptor beta chains below come from one sample, sequenced in a study of beta chain features in type 1 diabetes. Since all of the isolated RNA was reverse transcribed, expressed TCRB transcripts were what got sequenced. The protocol was immunoSEQ multiplex PCR, while the TCRdb copy is restricted to in-frame clones and leaves out a portion. The data show about 180,000 clones, about 13% seen once. Specimen: central memory CD4+ T cells from blood. The source is a woman between 18 and 29 years old in good health.

The gene calls are TRBV29-1 and TRBJ1-1, with unresolved D. Germline CDR1 is SQVTM and CDR2 is ANQGSEA. CDR3 length: 13 residues. The ends were cut back, 2 bases at V and 8 bases at J, with 15 bases in the middle. The CDR3 reads CSVESSGRLEAFF. CDR3 in DNA: TGCAGCGTTGAAAGTTCAGGTCGTTTGGAAGCTTTCTTT.

This rearrangement joins TRBV6-6 to TRBJ2-5; a possible D gene is TRBD1 (6 bases). Germline V lookup: CDR1 MNHNY, CDR2 SVGAGI (reference sequence). The CDR3 length is 14 residues. Trimming removed 4 bases from V and 5 bases from J, with 14 bases in between. CDR3 residues: CASSLGHFPETQYF. The CDR3 bases are TGTGCCAGCAGTTTGGGACACTTCCCGGAGACCCAGTACTTC.

This clone was observed many times. The chain employs TRBV28 and TRBJ2-7; no firm D call. The germline V and J ends were trimmed by 5 bases and 2 bases, with 16 bases remaining between them. Germline V gene sequence: CDR1 MDHEN, CDR2 SYDVKM. CDR3 length: 15 residues. In DNA, the CDR3 is TGTGCCAGCAGTAGAGGTAGTAAAGTCCCCTACGAGCAGTACTTC. Residues: CASSRGSKVPYEQYF.

V usage is TRBV9 and J usage is TRBJ2-1; weak D call: TRBD2 (6 bases). Trimming pared 4 bases from V and 0 bases from J, leaving 11 bases between. Germline V lookup: CDR1 SGDLS, CDR2 YYNGEE. The CDR3 length is 15 residues. The CDR3 sequence is CASSMGLSSYNEQFF. CDR3 in DNA: TGTGCCAGCAGCATGGGACTCAGCTCCTACAATGAGCAGTTCTTC.

This clone was observed a handful of times. The chain links TRBV10-3 to TRBJ1-1; TRBD1 might be the D (5 bases). The CDR3 extends over 14 amino acids. The germline CDR1 and CDR2 sequences are ENHRY and SYGVKD. Trimming shortened V by 4 bases and J by 0 bases, and 9 bases separated the two germline ends. DNA of the CDR3: TGTGCCATCAGTGGACTCAGGGTGAACACTGAAGCTTTCTTT. This codes for CAISGLRVNTEAFF.

This clone showed up just a few times. The rearrangement links TRBV30 to TRBJ1-1; a weak D match, TRBD1 (5 bases). Trimming stripped 3 bases from V and 4 bases from J, with 15 bases between. Germline CDR1 and CDR2: GTSNPN and SVGIG (reference sequence). The CDR3 has 14 amino acids. The CDR3: CAWSRRQSRTEAFF. The CDR3 nucleotides read TGTGCCTGGAGCCGTCGACAGTCCCGCACTGAAGCTTTCTTT.

This clone was counted only a few times. The chain carries TRBV29-1 and TRBJ1-1; 7 positions agree with TRBD1. With V trimmed by 3 bases and J by 1 base, 2 bases remained unmatched. This CDR3 contains 13 residues. Looked up from germline, CDR1 is SQVTM and CDR2 is ANQGSEA. The CDR3 spells CSVDRTGNTEAFF. The CDR3 coding sequence is TGCAGCGTTGACCGGACAGGGAACACTGAAGCTTTCTTT.

The chain is built from TRBV27 and TRBJ1-4; D possibly corresponds to TRBD1 (6 bases). CDR3 length: 13 amino acids. V lost 5 bases and J lost 10, with 14 bases in between. Germline CDR1 is MNHEY and CDR2 is SMNVEV (reference sequence). The CDR3 nucleotides are TGTGCCAGCAGTCCCTGGGACACTAGAAAACTGTTTTTT. It encodes CASSPWDTRKLFF.

The chain has TRBV4-3 and TRBJ1-1; 9 bases match TRBD1. In germline, CDR1 is LGHNA, CDR2 YSLEER. The CDR3 is 14 residues long. Trimming at V came to 2 bases and at J to 3 bases, leaving 1 base not matched to a gene. This CDR3 reads CASSQRTGDTEAFF. In nucleotides, the CDR3 is TGCGCCAGCAGCCAAAGGACAGGGGACACTGAAGCTTTCTTT.

This clone has a handful of counts. V and J are TRBV30 and TRBJ1-5; D possibly corresponds to TRBD1 (5 bases). This CDR3 is built from 13 residues. The germline CDR1 and CDR2 sequences are GTSNPN and SVGIG (reference sequence). The V gene lost 1 base and the J gene lost 3 bases, with 7 bases spanning the gap. The DNA of the CDR3 is TGTGCCTGGAGTGCGGACAACAATCAGCCCCAGCATTTT. Translating it yields CAWSADNNQPQHF.

The chain uses TRBV30 and TRBJ1-2; D uncertain. V lost 7 bases to trimming and J lost 7 bases, with 10 bases between them. The CDR3 length is 10 residues. The germline gives CDR1 GTSNPN, CDR2 SVGIG (reference sequence). The CDR3 DNA sequence: TGTGCCTTACACACGGGTGGCTACACCTTC. It encodes CALHTGGYTF.

The DNA of the CDR3 is TGTGCCAGCAGACCACAGGGGACTCCGGAGACCCAGTACTTC. Encoded protein: CASRPQGTPETQYF. This chain links TRBV6-6 with TRBJ2-5; tentative D call: TRBD1 (7 bases). Germline V gene data show CDR1 as MNHNY and CDR2 as SVGAGI (reference sequence). The CDR3 runs 14 residues. V was shortened by 6 bases and J by 5 bases, with 16 bases between the two germline ends.

The CDR3 region is CASSPRFSGMYEQYF. CDR3 DNA: TGTGCCAGCTCACCGAGATTTAGCGGGATGTACGAGCAGTACTTC. V and J are TRBV18 and TRBJ2-7; TRBD2 aligns across 8 bases. From germline, CDR1 is KGHSH and CDR2 LQKENI. This CDR3 has 15 residues. Losses at the gene ends were 3 bases for V and 4 bases for J; bases not matched to a gene: 8.

This clone was seen more than once but under ten times. This sequence joins TRBV30 and TRBJ1-3; the match to TRBD1 covers 7 bases. The CDR3 runs to 15 residues. The ends lost 2 bases at V and 0 bases at J; junction bases unmatched: 4. CDR1 and CDR2 from the germline V gene are GTSNPN and SVGIG (reference sequence). CDR3 bases: TGTGCCTGGAGTAGGGACAGCTACTCTGGAAACACCATATATTTT. It codes for CAWSRDSYSGNTIYF.

The gene calls are TRBV4-1 and TRBJ2-7; D gene unclear. Trimming removed 6 bases from V and 1 base from J, with 7 bases in between. CDR1 and CDR2 from the germline V gene are MGHRA and YSYEKL. This CDR3 region has 12 residues. The DNA of the CDR3 is TGCGCCAGCAGTTCCTCTTCCTACGAGCAGTACTTC. It codes for CASSSSSYEQYF.

This clone turned up a few times. This chain uses TRBV10-2 with TRBJ2-3, with D tentatively TRBD1 (6 bases). V gave up 2 bases and J gave up 4 bases, with 13 bases separating them. This CDR3 contains 15 residues. Germline values: CDR1 WSHSY, CDR2 SAAADI. The CDR3 here is CASSETTNRADTQYF. In nucleotides, the CDR3 is TGCGCCAGCAGTGAGACGACAAACAGGGCAGATACGCAGTATTTT.

The chain couples TRBV7-3 to TRBJ2-1; 9 bases fit TRBD1. V shed 6 bases and J 9 bases; nucleotides not matched to a gene: 6. This CDR3 has 13 amino acids. In germline, CDR1 is SGHTA, CDR2 FQGTGA. In DNA form, the CDR3 reads TGTGCCAGCAGTTCCGGGACAGGGCTTGAGCAGTTCTTC. This sequence encodes CASSSGTGLEQFF.

This sequence joins TRBV28 and TRBJ2-5; D not certain. Trimming shortened V by 6 bases and J by 5 bases, and 16 bases separated the two germline ends. CDR3 length: 14 residues. Germline loops: CDR1 MDHEN, CDR2 SYDVKM. The CDR3: CASSPATPSETQYF. Here the CDR3 DNA reads TGTGCCAGCAGCCCAGCGACGCCCTCGGAGACCCAGTACTTC.

The V gene is TRBV5-1, the J gene TRBJ1-3, with TRBD1 matching over 9 bases. V lost 4 bases and J lost 0; bases outside the gene matches: 5. The germline CDR1 and CDR2 sequences are SGHRS and YFSETQ. This CDR3 is built from 16 residues. The chain's CDR3 is CASSPGQGFSGNTIYF. The CDR3 DNA is TGCGCCAGCAGCCCGGGACAGGGTTTCTCTGGAAACACCATATATTTT.

The chain employs TRBV6-5 and TRBJ2-2; 11 nucleotides line up with TRBD1. The ends lost 6 bases at V and 6 bases at J; junction bases unmatched: 6. This CDR3 has 15 amino acids. CDR1 and CDR2 (germline): MNHEY, SVGAGI. DNA of the CDR3: TGTGCCAGCAGAATCGGACAGGGGGCCGCCGGGGAGCTGTTTTTT. As protein: CASRIGQGAAGELFF.

This clone was seen more than once but under ten times. V is TRBV9 and J is TRBJ2-1, with 7 positions matching TRBD2. V was pared by 4 bases and J by 10 bases, with 11 bases of the junction left unmatched. Germline V gene data show CDR1 as SGDLS and CDR2 as YYNGEE. The CDR3 has 14 amino acids. The CDR3 is CASSSGLVGGEQFF. The CDR3 coding sequence is TGTGCCAGCAGCTCCGGACTAGTCGGCGGCGAGCAGTTCTTC.

This clone was recorded a few times. V usage is TRBV29-1 and J usage is TRBJ1-5; TRBD1 agrees at 8 bases. Germline V gives CDR1 SQVTM, CDR2 ANQGSEA. The V segment lost 4 bases and the J segment 1 base; nucleotides outside the gene matches: 6. This CDR3 has 15 amino acids. The CDR3 nucleotides read TGCAGCGTTGCCGCAGGGGGCCCGAGCAATCAGCCCCAGCATTTT. Encoded protein: CSVAAGGPSNQPQHF.

The CDR3 loop reads CAGTSAVNEQFF. CDR3 DNA sequence: TGTGCCGGGACTAGCGCTGTCAATGAGCAGTTCTTC. The chain uses TRBV30 and TRBJ2-1; TRBD2 matches 10 bases. The CDR3 spans 12 residues. Germline V gene lookup returns CDR1 GTSNPN and CDR2 SVGIG (reference sequence). V dropped 8 bases and J dropped 6; count of bases not matched to a gene: 4.

The chain has TRBV5-6 and TRBJ2-1; D is unresolved. The CDR3 is 16 amino acids. From germline, CDR1 is SGHDT and CDR2 YYEEEE. V lost 0 bases and J lost 0, with 10 bases in between. DNA for the CDR3: TGTGCCAGCAGCTTGGGTCCGCCGAGCTCCTACAATGAGCAGTTCTTC. Residues: CASSLGPPSSYNEQFF.

This clone has just a few counts. The chain joins TRBV28 to TRBJ2-7; 12 nucleotides agree with TRBD1. The CDR3 has 15 amino acids. CDR1 and CDR2 (germline): MDHEN, SYDVKM. V lost 7 bases to trimming and J lost 7 bases; unmatched junction nucleotides: 11. This CDR3 is CASTPAGQGAREQYF. In DNA form, the CDR3 reads TGTGCCAGCACCCCCGCGGGACAGGGGGCAAGGGAGCAGTACTTC.